The 24 T cell receptor beta chains below all came from one sample that was sequenced in a study of CD8 T cells in ankylosing spondylitis. From the 5' RACE reads, TCRdb called clonotypes with MiXCR, one entry per CDR3 protein. The table shows a few hundred thousand distinct CDR3 sequences, with 20% occurring only once. The source material was blood, either unsorted or a sorted T cell fraction (not recorded which). The receptor set was obtained from a male donor with ankylosing spondylitis or in good health (not recorded which).

The chain employs TRBV9 and TRBJ2-5, with a tentative D call TRBD2 (5 bases). CDR3 length: 17 residues. From germline, CDR1 is SGDLS and CDR2 YYNGEE. The V gene lost 4 bases and the J gene lost 6 bases, with 25 bases spanning the gap. The CDR3 DNA reads TGTGCCAGCAGCCTTACGGAGTGGGGAGTTGGAGGCCAGACCCAGTACTTC. It translates to CASSLTEWGVGGQTQYF.

The rearrangement links TRBV20-1 to TRBJ2-5; D perhaps matches TRBD2 (5 bases). The germline gives CDR1 DFQATT, CDR2 SNEGSKA (reference sequence). V lost 0 bases to trimming and J lost 0 bases, with 17 bases between them. The CDR3 sequence is 17 residues long. The CDR3 reads CSARDLGGPRYQETQYF. CDR3 nucleotide sequence: TGCAGTGCTAGAGATTTGGGCGGGCCCCGATACCAAGAGACCCAGTACTTC.

There are a few counts of this clonotype. The chain links TRBV7-9 to TRBJ2-1, with 7 bases that match TRBD1. Trimming at V came to 4 bases and at J to 10 bases, leaving 4 bases not matched to a gene. This CDR3 contains 12 residues. The V gene's germline CDR1 is SEHNR and CDR2 FQNEAQ (reference sequence). As DNA, the CDR3 is TGTGCCAGCAGCTCCAGGGGGTCGGAGCAGTTCTTC. Translation: CASSSRGSEQFF.

This clonotype came up many times. This chain joins TRBV12-3 or TRBV12-4 and TRBJ1-2; 10 nucleotides align to TRBD1. The CDR3 extends over 13 amino acids. V was pared by 10 bases and J by 6 bases, with 8 bases of the junction left unmatched. CDR3 amino acids: CATRDRGGNGYTF. The CDR3 DNA reads as TGTGCCACCCGGGACAGGGGAGGCAATGGCTACACCTTC.

This clonotype was seen more than once but under ten times. CDR3: CASSLGGTGGLGLYEQYF. CDR3 bases: TGTGCCAGCAGTTTGGGCGGAACAGGGGGGTTGGGTCTCTACGAGCAGTACTTC. This chain connects TRBV12-3 or TRBV12-4 to TRBJ2-7; 8 bases match TRBD1. The CDR3 is 18 amino acids. The V segment lost 3 bases and the J segment 3 bases; nucleotides outside the gene matches: 16.

This clonotype was seen only a few times. The V and J genes are TRBV12-3 or TRBV12-4 and TRBJ2-2, with a weak D call TRBD1 (5 bases). Trimming removed 3 bases from V and 1 base from J, with 9 bases in between. This CDR3 comprises 15 residues. The CDR3 DNA reads as TGTGCCAGCAGTTTTGTTGGACAGAACACCGGGGAGCTGTTTTTT. It encodes CASSFVGQNTGELFF.

This clonotype appeared a few times. The gene calls are TRBV6-5 and TRBJ2-2; TRBD1 matches 12 bases. CDR3 length: 19 residues. Germline CDR1 is MNHEY and CDR2 is SVGAGI. V lost 2 bases to trimming and J lost 1 base; unmatched junction nucleotides: 8. CDR3 bases: TGTGCCAGCAGTTACCCCGGGACAGGGGGCGCCCAGAACACCGGGGAGCTGTTTTTT. This encodes CASSYPGTGGAQNTGELFF.

A few counts support this clonotype. The chain is built from TRBV6-2 or TRBV6-3 and TRBJ1-4; D unresolved. CDR1 is MNHEY and CDR2 is SVGEGT in the germline V gene. V lost 6 bases and J lost 4, with 12 bases in between. This CDR3 has 14 amino acids. CDR3 nucleotides: TGTGCCAGCAGGCAAATGAGGGATAATGAAAAACTGTTTTTT. Translated: CASRQMRDNEKLFF.

V and J are TRBV24-1 and TRBJ2-5; no clear D. V was trimmed by 8 bases and J by 4 bases, leaving 16 bases between them. Germline V gene sequence: CDR1 KGHDR, CDR2 SFDVKD. The CDR3 consists of 14 residues. The CDR3 reads CATTDALETETQYF. In nucleotides, the CDR3 is TGTGCCACCACGGATGCCCTGGAGACAGAGACCCAGTACTTC.

This chain links TRBV2 with TRBJ2-5; D is ambiguous. CDR3 length: 11 amino acids. Germline V CDR1 and CDR2: SNHLY, FYNNEI. V dropped 7 bases and J dropped 5 bases, with 8 bases sitting between them. Here the CDR3 reads CASNVWETQYF. As DNA, the CDR3 is TGTGCCAGCAATGTGTGGGAGACCCAGTACTTC.

This clonotype was detected a few times. The rearrangement uses TRBV7-6 and TRBJ2-1, with 10 nucleotides matching TRBD2. The CDR3 length is 18 residues. Germline-derived CDR1 and CDR2 are SGHVS and FNYEAQ. J was trimmed by 2 bases and V by 4 bases; bases with no gene match: 11. CDR3 DNA sequence: TGTGCCAGCAGCTCCCTCCCACTAGCGGGGTTTCCCTACAATGAGCAGTTCTTC. Protein sequence: CASSSLPLAGFPYNEQFF.

This clonotype appeared many times. The chain employs TRBV7-2 and TRBJ2-2, with 7 bases identical to TRBD2. Germline CDR1 SGHTA, CDR2 FQGNSA. After removal of 3 bases from V and 2 bases from J, the junction contained 0 bases not matched to a gene. The CDR3 covers 14 residues. The CDR3 sequence: CASSLGLNTGELFF. As DNA, the CDR3 is TGTGCCAGCAGCTTGGGACTAAACACCGGGGAGCTGTTTTTT.

The J gene is TRBJ2-2, the V gene TRBV7-9, with a tentative D call TRBD1 (5 bases). Trimming removed 4 bases at V and 4 bases at J, with 19 bases between. Per the germline V gene, CDR1 is SEHNR and CDR2 is FQNEAQ (reference sequence). The CDR3 runs to 17 residues. CDR3 amino acids: CASSSTEDNTVTGELFF. The CDR3 DNA is TGTGCCAGCAGCTCCACCGAGGACAACACGGTCACCGGGGAGCTGTTTTTT.

The chain links TRBV20-1 to TRBJ1-5; D unresolved. V was pared by 0 bases and J by 0 bases, with 9 bases between. The CDR3 sequence is 15 residues long. Germline V gives CDR1 DFQATT, CDR2 SNEGSKA (reference sequence). The CDR3 reads CSARDFSDSNQPQHF. The CDR3, as DNA: TGCAGTGCTAGAGATTTCAGTGATAGCAATCAGCCCCAGCATTTT.

The chain uses TRBV4-1 and TRBJ1-1; D ambiguous. The CDR3 is made up of 16 amino acids. Deletions cut 0 bases from V and 1 base from J, with 12 bases between. Germline-derived CDR1 and CDR2 are MGHRA and YSYEKL. The CDR3 DNA reads TGCGCCAGCAGCCAAGATCGCATTTTGGGGAACACTGAAGCTTTCTTT. Its protein is CASSQDRILGNTEAFF.

The chain joins TRBV7-9 to TRBJ2-5; TRBD2 matches 7 bases. The CDR3 has 16 residues. CDR1 SEHNR and CDR2 FQNEAQ come from the germline V gene (reference sequence). With V trimmed by 2 bases and J by 3 bases, 9 bases remained unmatched. The CDR3 DNA is TGTGCCAGCAGCTTACCGCTCGAACGGGGGGAAGAGACCCAGTACTTC. Its protein is CASSLPLERGEETQYF.

In the case of this clonotype: One junction end disagrees with the germline gene, perhaps due to a read error. The chain has TRBV3-1 and TRBJ2-3; 13 bases are shared with TRBD2. Germline CDR1 and CDR2: LGHDT and YNNKEL (reference sequence). This CDR3 has 19 residues. CDR3 loop: CVSSQGLAGDPFITDTQYF. Here the CDR3 DNA reads TGTGTCAGCAGCCAAGGACTAGCGGGGGACCCTTTTATCACAGATACGCAGTATTTT.

This sequence joins TRBV12-3 or TRBV12-4 and TRBJ2-3; 7 positions match TRBD2. This CDR3 is 16 amino acids long. The V and J ends lost 4 bases and 6 bases, in that order; junction bases with no gene match: 13. CDR3 residues: CASSSLAAREMDTQYF. The CDR3 DNA reads TGTGCCAGCAGTTCCCTAGCGGCCAGGGAGATGGATACGCAGTATTTT.

This clonotype has just a few counts. The chain combines TRBV11-2 with TRBJ2-1; D might be TRBD1 (6 bases). The length of the CDR3 is 15 residues. Germline V gives CDR1 SGHAT, CDR2 FQNNGV. The V end was cut by 0 bases, the J end by 8 bases, with 14 bases between. The DNA for the CDR3 is TGTGCCAGCAGCTTAGAGGCAGGGGCGATTTATGAGCAGTTCTTC. This gives the protein CASSLEAGAIYEQFF.

Points on this clonotype: One end of the junction is discordant with germline, which a read error may explain. The chain links TRBV10-1 to TRBJ2-3, with D maybe TRBD1 (5 bases). The CDR3 runs 17 residues. CDR1 WNHNN and CDR2 SYGVQD come from the germline V gene (reference sequence). CDR3: CTSSPGWGSHTMATQYF. In nucleotides, the CDR3 is TGCACCAGCTCCCCCGGTTGGGGCAGCCACACAATGGCTACGCAGTATTTT.

Here the CDR3 reads CASRTGQGAAMWGEGSEQFF. CDR3 nucleotides: TGCGCCAGCAGAACGGGACAGGGGGCGGCGATGTGGGGTGAGGGCAGTGAGCAGTTCTTC. J is TRBJ2-1 and V is TRBV5-1; 12 nucleotides agree with TRBD1. Germline-derived CDR1 and CDR2 are SGHRS and YFSETQ. CDR3 length: 20 amino acids. The trim removed 5 bases at V and 9 bases at J, leaving 24 bases unmatched.

This rearrangement joins TRBV5-5 to TRBJ2-3; D not certain. V shed 1 base and J shed 5 bases, with 8 bases lying between them. CDR1 SGHKS and CDR2 YYEKEE come from the germline V gene (reference sequence). This CDR3 contains 13 residues. The CDR3 region has the DNA TGTGCCAGCAGCTTGCCGGGCGAAGATACGCAGTATTTT. Protein sequence: CASSLPGEDTQYF.

The chain couples TRBV6-1 to TRBJ2-7; TRBD1 might be the D (5 bases). V was cut by 1 base and J by 1 base, with 14 bases left in between. Germline V CDR1 and CDR2: MNHNS, SASEGT. The CDR3 sequence is 16 residues long. The CDR3: CASSEDTGLGSYEQYF. CDR3 nucleotides: TGTGCCAGCAGTGAAGATACAGGCCTTGGGTCCTACGAGCAGTACTTC.

This clonotype was detected only a few times. The chain uses TRBV29-1 and TRBJ2-1; 9 bases agree with TRBD1. Germline CDR1 reads SQVTM; CDR2 reads ANQGSEA. CDR3 length: 13 residues. V was clipped by 8 bases and J by 7 bases; unmatched bases: 9. The CDR3 coding sequence is TGCAGCACACGGGGACAGGGTCTGAATGAGCAGTTCTTC. As protein: CSTRGQGLNEQFF.